This is a list of T cell receptor beta chains from one sample in a study of tumor-infiltrating lymphocytes in primary liver carcinoma. From the multiplex PCR reads, TCRdb called clonotypes with MiXCR, one entry per CDR3 protein. The sample comprises 190,000 or so distinct CDR3 sequences, approximately 65% of which are singletons, and under 7.5% rests with the top ten. Sequenced material: peripheral blood. All receptors derive from an older woman with primary liver carcinoma and hepatitis B virus infection. The conserved cysteine and the conserved F or W are not part of the CDR3 here. A D gene is named only where the DNA matches it firmly. Only some rows state a clone size, as once, few, many or a class for expanded clones.

>TRBJ2-3|TRBV11-2|.|medium-sized
ASSLEYRRAQY
>TRBJ2-1|TRBV7-8|.|.
VSSLFMNGAQF
>TRBJ2-3|TRBV6-5|.|many
ASSYQTGRQY
>TRBJ2-7|TRBV6-5|TRBD2|.
DSSRTSRRAWGERY
>TRBJ2-7|TRBV28|TRBD1|.
ASRKDRDSYEQY
>TRBJ2-7|TRBV11-2|.|.
ASSSGGSQY
>TRBJ2-2|TRBV7-8|.|.
ASSPSRDYLLQGTGELF
>TRBJ1-1|TRBV11-2|.|.
ASSAQCWGTEAF
>TRBJ2-5|TRBV29-1|TRBD2|.
SVKSRTSGTETQC
>TRBJ2-3|TRBV6-1|TRBD2|many
ACRGGTASTDTQY
>TRBJ2-3|TRBV11-2|TRBD2|few
ASSLTRGGTDAQY
>TRBJ2-1|TRBV11-2|TRBD2|once
ASSPWTSGRGEQF
>TRBJ1-1|TRBV30|.|few
AWRAGAGAEAF
>TRBJ2-1|TRBV4-2|.|many
ASSQDSQGTYNEQF
>TRBJ2-1|TRBV5-4|TRBD2|many
ASSLFAGGFNEQF
>TRBJ2-6|TRBV24-1|.|few
ATSEAGSGANVLT
>TRBJ2-3|TRBV12-3/TRBV12-4|TRBD2|.
ASSFKTSGTDAQY
>TRBJ2-5|TRBV11-2|TRBD2|.
ASSLKAGMLAQY
>TRBJ2-7|TRBV11-1|TRBD1|.
ASSPRQGVTYEQY
>TRBJ1-5|TRBV6-1|TRBD1|.
ASEGQGFQSQH